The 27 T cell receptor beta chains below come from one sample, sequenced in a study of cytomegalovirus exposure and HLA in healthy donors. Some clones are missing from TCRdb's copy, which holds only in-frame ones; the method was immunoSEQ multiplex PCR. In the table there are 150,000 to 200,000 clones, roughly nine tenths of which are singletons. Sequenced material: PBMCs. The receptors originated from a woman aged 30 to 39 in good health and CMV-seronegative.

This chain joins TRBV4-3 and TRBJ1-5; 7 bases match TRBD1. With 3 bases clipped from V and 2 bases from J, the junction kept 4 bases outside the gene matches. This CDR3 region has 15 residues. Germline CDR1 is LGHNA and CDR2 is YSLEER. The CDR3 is CASSQGQQGNQPQHF. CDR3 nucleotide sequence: TGCGCCAGCAGCCAGGGACAGCAAGGCAATCAGCCCCAGCATTTT.

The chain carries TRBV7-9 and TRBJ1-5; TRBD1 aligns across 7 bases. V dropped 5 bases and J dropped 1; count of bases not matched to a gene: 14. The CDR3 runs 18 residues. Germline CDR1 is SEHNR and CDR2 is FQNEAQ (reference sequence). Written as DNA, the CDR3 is TGTGCCAGCAGCCAGGGACAGTCGGTGGAATTAAGCAATCAGCCCCAGCATTTT. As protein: CASSQGQSVELSNQPQHF. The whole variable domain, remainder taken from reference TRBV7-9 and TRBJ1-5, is DTGVSQNPRHKITKRGQNVTFRCDPISEHNRLYWYRQTLGQGPEFLTYFQNEAQLEKSRLLSDRFSAERPKGSFSTLEIQRTEQGDSAMYLCASSQGQSVELSNQPQHFGDGTRLSIL.

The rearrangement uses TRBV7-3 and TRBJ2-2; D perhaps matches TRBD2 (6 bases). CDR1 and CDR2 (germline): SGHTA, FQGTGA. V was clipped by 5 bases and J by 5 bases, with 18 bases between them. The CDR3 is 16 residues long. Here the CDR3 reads CASSLAGTHGTGELFF. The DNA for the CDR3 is TGTGCCAGCAGCCTAGCCGGGACTCATGGGACCGGGGAGCTGTTTTTT.

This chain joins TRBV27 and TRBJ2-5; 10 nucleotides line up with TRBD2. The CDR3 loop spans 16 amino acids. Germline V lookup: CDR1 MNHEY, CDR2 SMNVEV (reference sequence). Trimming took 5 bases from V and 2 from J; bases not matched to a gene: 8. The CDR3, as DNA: TGTGCCAGCAGTCCCCGGGGTAGCGGGGGGCAAGAGACCCAGTACTTC. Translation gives CASSPRGSGGQETQYF.

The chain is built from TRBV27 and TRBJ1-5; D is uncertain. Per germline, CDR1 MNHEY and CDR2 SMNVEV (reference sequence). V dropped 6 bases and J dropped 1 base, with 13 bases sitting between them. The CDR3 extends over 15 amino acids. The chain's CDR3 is CASRVSGLSNQPQHF. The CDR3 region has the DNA TGTGCCAGCAGGGTCTCCGGGTTGAGCAATCAGCCCCAGCATTTT.

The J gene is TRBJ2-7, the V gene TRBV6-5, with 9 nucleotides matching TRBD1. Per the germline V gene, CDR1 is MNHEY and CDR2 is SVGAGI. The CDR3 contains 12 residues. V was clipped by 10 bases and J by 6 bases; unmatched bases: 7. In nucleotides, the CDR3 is TGTGCCACAAGGGACAGGGAGGGCGAGCAGTACTTC. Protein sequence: CATRDREGEQYF.

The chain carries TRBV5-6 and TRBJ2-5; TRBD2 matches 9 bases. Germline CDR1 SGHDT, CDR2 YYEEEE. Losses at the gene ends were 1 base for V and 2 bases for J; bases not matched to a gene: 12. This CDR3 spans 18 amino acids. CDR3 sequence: CASSLKLISGSSQETQYF. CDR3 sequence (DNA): TGTGCCAGCAGCTTGAAGTTGATTAGCGGGAGTTCGCAAGAGACCCAGTACTTC.

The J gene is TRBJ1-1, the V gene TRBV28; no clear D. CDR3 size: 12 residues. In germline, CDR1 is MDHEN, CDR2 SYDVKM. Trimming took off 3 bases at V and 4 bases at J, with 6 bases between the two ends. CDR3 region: CASSFQSTEAFF. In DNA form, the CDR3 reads TGTGCCAGCAGTTTCCAGAGCACTGAAGCTTTCTTT.

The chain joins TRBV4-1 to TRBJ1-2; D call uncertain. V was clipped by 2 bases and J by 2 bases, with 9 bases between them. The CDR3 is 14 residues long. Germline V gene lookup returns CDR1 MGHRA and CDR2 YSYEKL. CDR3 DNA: TGCGCCAGCAGCCAACTCCCAGTCAACTATGGCTACACCTTC. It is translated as CASSQLPVNYGYTF.

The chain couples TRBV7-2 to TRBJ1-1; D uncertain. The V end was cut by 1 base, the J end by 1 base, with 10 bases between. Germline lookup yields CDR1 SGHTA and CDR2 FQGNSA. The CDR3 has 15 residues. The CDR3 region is CASSLVALKNTEAFF. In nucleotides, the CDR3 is TGTGCCAGCAGCTTAGTGGCCCTAAAGAACACTGAAGCTTTCTTT. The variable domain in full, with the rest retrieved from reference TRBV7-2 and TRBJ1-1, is GAGVSQSPSNKVTEKGKDVELRCDPISGHTALYWYRQSLGQGLEFLIYFQGNSAPDKSGLPSDRFSAERTGGSVSTLTIQRTQQEDSAVYLCASSLVALKNTEAFFGQGTRLTVV.

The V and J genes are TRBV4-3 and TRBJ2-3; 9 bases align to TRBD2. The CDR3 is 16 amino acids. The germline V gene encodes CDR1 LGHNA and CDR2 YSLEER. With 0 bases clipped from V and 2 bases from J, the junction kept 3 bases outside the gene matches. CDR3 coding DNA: TGCGCCAGCAGCCAAGATAAGCGGGGGGTCACAGATACGCAGTATTTT. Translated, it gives CASSQDKRGVTDTQYF.

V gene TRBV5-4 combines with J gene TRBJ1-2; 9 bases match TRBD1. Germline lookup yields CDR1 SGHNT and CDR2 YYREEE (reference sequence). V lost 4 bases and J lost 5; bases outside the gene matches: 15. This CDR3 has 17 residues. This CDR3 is CASSPGTGPSPLYGYTF. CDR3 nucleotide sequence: TGTGCCAGCAGCCCGGGGACAGGGCCCTCTCCCCTTTATGGCTACACCTTC. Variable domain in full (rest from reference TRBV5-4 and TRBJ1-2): ETGVTQSPTHLIKTRGQQVTLRCSSQSGHNTVSWYQQALGQGPQFIFQYYREEENGRGNFPPRFSGLQFPNYSSELNVNALELDDSALYLCASSPGTGPSPLYGYTFGSGTRLTVV.

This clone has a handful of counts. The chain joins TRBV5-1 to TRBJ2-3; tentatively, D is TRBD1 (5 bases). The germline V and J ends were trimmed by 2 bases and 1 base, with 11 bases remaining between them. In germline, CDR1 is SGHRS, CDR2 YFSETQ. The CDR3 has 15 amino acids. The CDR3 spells CASSLGQGGTDTQYF. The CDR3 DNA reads TGCGCCAGCAGCTTAGGGCAGGGTGGCACAGATACGCAGTATTTT.

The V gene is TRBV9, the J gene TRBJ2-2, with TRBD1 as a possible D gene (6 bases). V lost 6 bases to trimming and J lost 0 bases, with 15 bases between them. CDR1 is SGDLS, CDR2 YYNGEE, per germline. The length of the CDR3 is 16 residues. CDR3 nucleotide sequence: TGTGCCAGCACTCAGGGAACAGGGCCGAACACCGGGGAGCTGTTTTTT. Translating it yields CASTQGTGPNTGELFF.

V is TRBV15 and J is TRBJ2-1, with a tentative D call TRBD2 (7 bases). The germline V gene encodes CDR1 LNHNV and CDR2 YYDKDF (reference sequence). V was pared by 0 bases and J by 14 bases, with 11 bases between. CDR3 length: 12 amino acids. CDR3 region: CATSREGRGEFF. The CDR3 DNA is TGTGCCACCAGCAGAGAGGGGAGGGGGGAGTTCTTC.

As DNA, the CDR3 is TGTGCCAGCAGAAGCAGGGGATATAGCAATCAGCCCCAGCATTTT. Encoded protein: CASRSRGYSNQPQHF. The V and J genes are TRBV6-5 and TRBJ1-5, with D possibly TRBD1 on 6 matching bases. Germline-derived CDR1 and CDR2 are MNHEY and SVGAGI. This CDR3 is built from 15 residues. V was cut by 6 bases and J by 0 bases, with 12 bases left in between.

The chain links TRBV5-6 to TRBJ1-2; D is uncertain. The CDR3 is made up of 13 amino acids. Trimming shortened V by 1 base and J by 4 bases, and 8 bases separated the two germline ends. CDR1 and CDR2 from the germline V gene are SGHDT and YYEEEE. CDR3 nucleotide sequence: TGTGCCAGCAGCTTGTCAGGCCCCTATGGCTACACCTTC. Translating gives CASSLSGPYGYTF.

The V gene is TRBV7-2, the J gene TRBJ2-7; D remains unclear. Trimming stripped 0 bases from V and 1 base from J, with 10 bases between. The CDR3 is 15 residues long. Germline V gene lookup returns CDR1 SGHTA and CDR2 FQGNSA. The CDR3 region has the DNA TGTGCCAGCAGCTTAGCGAAACTTGCATCCTACGAGCAGTACTTC. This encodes CASSLAKLASYEQYF.

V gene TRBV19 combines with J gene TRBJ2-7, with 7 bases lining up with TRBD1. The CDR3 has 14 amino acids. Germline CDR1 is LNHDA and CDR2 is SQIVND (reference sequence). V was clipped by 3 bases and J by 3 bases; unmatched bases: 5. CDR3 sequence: CASSITGADYEQYF. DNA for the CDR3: TGTGCCAGTAGTATTACAGGGGCAGACTACGAGCAGTACTTC.

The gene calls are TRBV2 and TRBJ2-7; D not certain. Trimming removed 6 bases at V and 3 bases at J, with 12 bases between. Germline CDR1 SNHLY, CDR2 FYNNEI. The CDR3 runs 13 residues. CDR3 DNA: TGTGCCAGCAGGTTCGATACAGACTACGAGCAGTACTTC. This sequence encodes CASRFDTDYEQYF. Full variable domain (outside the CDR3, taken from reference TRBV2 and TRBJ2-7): EPEVTQTPSHQVTQMGQEVILRCVPISNHLYFYWYRQILGQKVEFLVSFYNNEISEKSEIFDDQFSVERPDGSNFTLKIRSTKLEDSAMYFCASRFDTDYEQYFGPGTRLTVT.

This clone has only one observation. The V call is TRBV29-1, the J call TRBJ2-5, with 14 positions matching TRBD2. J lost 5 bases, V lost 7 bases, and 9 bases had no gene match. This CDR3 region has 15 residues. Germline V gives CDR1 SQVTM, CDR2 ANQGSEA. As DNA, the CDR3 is TGCAGCGCCCCGACTAGCGGGAGGGCCGGTGAGACCCAGTACTTC. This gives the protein CSAPTSGRAGETQYF.

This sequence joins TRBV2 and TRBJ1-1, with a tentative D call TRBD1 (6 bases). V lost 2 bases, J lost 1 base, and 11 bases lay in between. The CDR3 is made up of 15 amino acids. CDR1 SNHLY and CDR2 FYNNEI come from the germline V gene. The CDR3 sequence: CASSESSRGNTEAFF. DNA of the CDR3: TGTGCCAGCAGTGAATCGTCCAGGGGGAACACTGAAGCTTTCTTT.

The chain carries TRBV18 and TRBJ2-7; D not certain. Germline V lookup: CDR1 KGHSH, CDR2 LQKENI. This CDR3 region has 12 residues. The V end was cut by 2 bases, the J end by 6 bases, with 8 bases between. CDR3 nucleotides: TGTGCCAGCTCACCATCGGCTCGCGAGCAGTACTTC. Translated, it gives CASSPSAREQYF.

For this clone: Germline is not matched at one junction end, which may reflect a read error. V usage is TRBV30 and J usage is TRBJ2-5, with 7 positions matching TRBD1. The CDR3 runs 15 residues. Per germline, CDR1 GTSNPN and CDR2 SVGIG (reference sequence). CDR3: CAGSPGQCSQETQYF. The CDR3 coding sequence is TGTGCCGGGAGTCCGGGACAGTGTTCTCAAGAGACCCAGTACTTC.

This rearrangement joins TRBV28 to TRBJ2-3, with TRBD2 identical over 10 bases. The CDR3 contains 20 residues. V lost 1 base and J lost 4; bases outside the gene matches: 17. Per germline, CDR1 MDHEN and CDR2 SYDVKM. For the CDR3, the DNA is TGTGCCAGCAGTTTATCGTTCGTTGCGGCTAGCGGGAGTGGGGCAGATACGCAGTATTTT. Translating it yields CASSLSFVAASGSGADTQYF.

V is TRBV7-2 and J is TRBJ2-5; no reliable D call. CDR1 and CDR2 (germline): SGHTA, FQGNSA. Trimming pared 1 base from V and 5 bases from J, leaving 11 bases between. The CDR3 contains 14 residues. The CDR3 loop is CASSLDGQVETQYF. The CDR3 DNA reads TGTGCCAGCAGCTTAGATGGGCAGGTGGAGACCCAGTACTTC. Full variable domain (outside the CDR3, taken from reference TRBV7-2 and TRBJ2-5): GAGVSQSPSNKVTEKGKDVELRCDPISGHTALYWYRQSLGQGLEFLIYFQGNSAPDKSGLPSDRFSAERTGGSVSTLTIQRTQQEDSAVYLCASSLDGQVETQYFGPGTRLLVL.

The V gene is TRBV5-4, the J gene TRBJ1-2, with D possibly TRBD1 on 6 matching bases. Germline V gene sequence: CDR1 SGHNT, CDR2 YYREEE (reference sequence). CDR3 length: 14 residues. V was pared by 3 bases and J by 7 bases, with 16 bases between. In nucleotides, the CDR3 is TGTGCCAGCAGCTGGGGGCGGGGCGTCGGTGGCTACACCTTC. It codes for CASSWGRGVGGYTF.